This is a list of T cell receptor beta chains from one sample in a study of blood T cell repertoires in COVID-19. Clones were read by immunoSEQ multiplex PCR, and TCRdb kept only the in-frame ones, dropping some. The data hold around 150,000 clones, with roughly 90% observed a single time. The sequenced sample consisted of peripheral blood. These receptors were obtained from a woman between 55 and 75 years old with active or convalescent COVID-19. Both conserved end residues are part of each CDR3. D genes are given only for firm matches. Some rows have no size entry. The others give once, few or many, or a class for an expanded clone.

clone size,V gene,D gene,J gene,CDR3 DNA,CDR3 protein
-,TRBV25-1,TRBD2,TRBJ2-1,TGTGCCAGCAGTGGATCCCTTGGGCGGGGGGGATACAATGAGCAGTTCTTC,CASSGSLGRGGYNEQFF
-,TRBV7-2,TRBD2,TRBJ2-7,TGTGCCAGCAGCTTAGATGCGGGGGGGACGCCCTACGAGCAGTACTTC,CASSLDAGGTPYEQYF
-,TRBV19,TRBD2,TRBJ2-1,TGTGCCAGTAGTATAGACCTCTGGACTAGCGTGAATGAGCAGTTCTTC,CASSIDLWTSVNEQFF
once,TRBV12-3/TRBV12-4,-,TRBJ1-5,TGTGCCAGCAGGGGGGAGGGCGGACAGCCCCAGCATTTT,CASRGEGGQPQHF
-,TRBV5-1,-,TRBJ2-3,TGCGCCAGCAGCCGGTGGGGCGTGGCAGATACGCAGTATTTT,CASSRWGVADTQYF
few,TRBV28,TRBD1,TRBJ1-6,TGTGCCAGCAGTGGACCGGGGACAGGGTTCTGGTATTCACCCCTCCACTTT,CASSGPGTGFWYSPLHF
-,TRBV12-5,-,TRBJ1-2,TGTGCTAGTGGTTTTTGGGGCGGTGGCTACACCTTC,CASGFWGGGYTF
few,TRBV2,-,TRBJ1-1,TGTGCCAGCAGTGAACAGGGACTTGAAGCTTTCTTT,CASSEQGLEAFF
-,TRBV3-1/TRBV3-2,-,TRBJ1-1,TGTGCCAGCAGCCACCTCGGGATGGGCACTGAAGCTTTCTTT,CASSHLGMGTEAFF
-,TRBV3-1/TRBV3-2,TRBD1,TRBJ1-4,TGTGCCAGCAGCCAGGGAGGACAGGGTGAAAAACTGTTTTTT,CASSQGGQGEKLFF
-,TRBV21-1,-,TRBJ1-6,TGTGCCAGCAGTGCAGGGGGCATGGATTCACCCCTCCACTTT,CASSAGGMDSPLHF
-,TRBV6-2/TRBV6-3,TRBD2,TRBJ2-5,TGTGCCAGCAGTTACCCCACCGGGCGGGGGTACCAAGAGACCCAGTACTTC,CASSYPTGRGYQETQYF
-,TRBV18,-,TRBJ1-2,TGTGCCAGCTCTCCTCCGGAGAGAAGATATGGCTACACCTTC,CASSPPERRYGYTF
-,TRBV14,-,TRBJ2-3,TGTGCCAGCAGCCAAGATGGAGGGATGGGCACAGATACGCAGTATTTT,CASSQDGGMGTDTQYF
-,TRBV5-6,TRBD1,TRBJ1-4,TGTGCCAGCAGCGGGCCCCTAACAGGGGGGAATGAAAAACTGTTTTTT,CASSGPLTGGNEKLFF
-,TRBV19,-,TRBJ2-1,TGTGCCAGCCGGCGGGACCAAGACTACAATGAGCAGTTCTTC,CASRRDQDYNEQFF
few,TRBV18,-,TRBJ1-6,TGTGCCAGCTCACCTAGGGAAGGGAGTTCACCCCTCCACTTT,CASSPREGSSPLHF
-,TRBV29-1,-,TRBJ2-7,TGCAGCGTTGAAGATCAGTTCATCAGGGGACGCGAGCAGTACTTC,CSVEDQFIRGREQYF
-,TRBV5-1,TRBD1,TRBJ1-6,TGCGCCAGCAGCTTGGATTGGACAGGGGAGGTACCCCTCCACTTT,CASSLDWTGEVPLHF
once,TRBV27,-,TRBJ2-7,TGTGCCAGCAGTTTACTCGACAGAAACTACGAGCAGTACTTC,CASSLLDRNYEQYF
-,TRBV18,-,TRBJ2-1,TGTGCCAGCTCACCACCGGGGCTTTCGGACAATGAGCAGTTCTTC,CASSPPGLSDNEQFF
-,TRBV5-1,TRBD1,TRBJ2-2,TGCGCCAGCAGCTTGGATCGGACAGGGAACACCGGGGAGCTGTTTTTT,CASSLDRTGNTGELFF
-,TRBV29-1,-,TRBJ1-1,TGCAGCGTTGGAGGGCGGATGAACACTGAAGCTTTCTTT,CSVGGRMNTEAFF
-,TRBV29-1,-,TRBJ1-1,TGCAGCGTTGAGCAGACAGAGAACACTGAAGCTTTCTTT,CSVEQTENTEAFF
-,TRBV18,TRBD2,TRBJ2-3,TGTGCCAGCTCACCATCGGGGGGAGTGCCAGATACGCAGTATTTT,CASSPSGGVPDTQYF
few,TRBV7-7,-,TRBJ1-5,TGTGCTAGCAGCTCCCTGGGGGGGCCCCAGCATTTT,CASSSLGGPQHF
once,TRBV5-6,-,TRBJ2-1,TGTGCCAGCAGCCGTGACAGATCATACAATGAGCAGTTCTTC,CASSRDRSYNEQFF
-,TRBV5-4,TRBD1,TRBJ1-4,TGTGCCAGCAGCTTCTGGGACAGGGGGTTCCGCCCGGAAAAACTGTTTTTT,CASSFWDRGFRPEKLFF